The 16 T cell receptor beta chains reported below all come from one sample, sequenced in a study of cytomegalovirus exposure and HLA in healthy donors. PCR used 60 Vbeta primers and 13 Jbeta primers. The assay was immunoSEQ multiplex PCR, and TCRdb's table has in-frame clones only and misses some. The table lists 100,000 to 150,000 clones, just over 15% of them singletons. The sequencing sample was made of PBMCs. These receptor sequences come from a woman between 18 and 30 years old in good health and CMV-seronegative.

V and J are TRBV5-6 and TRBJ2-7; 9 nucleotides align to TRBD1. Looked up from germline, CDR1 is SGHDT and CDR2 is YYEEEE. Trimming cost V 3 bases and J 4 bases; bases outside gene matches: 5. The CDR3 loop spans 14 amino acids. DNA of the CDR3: TGTGCCAGCAGCTGGGGGACAGGGAAGTACGAGCAGTACTTC. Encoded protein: CASSWGTGKYEQYF.

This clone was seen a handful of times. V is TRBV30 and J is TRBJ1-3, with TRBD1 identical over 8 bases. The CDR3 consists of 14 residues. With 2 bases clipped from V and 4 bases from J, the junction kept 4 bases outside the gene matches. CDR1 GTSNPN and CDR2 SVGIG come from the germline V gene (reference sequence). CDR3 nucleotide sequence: TGTGCCTGGAGTAAGACAGGGGTAGGAAACACCATATATTTT. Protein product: CAWSKTGVGNTIYF.

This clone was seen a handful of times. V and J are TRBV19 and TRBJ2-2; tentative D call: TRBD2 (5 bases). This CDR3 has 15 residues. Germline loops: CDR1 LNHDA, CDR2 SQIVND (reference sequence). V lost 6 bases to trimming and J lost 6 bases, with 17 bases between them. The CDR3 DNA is TGTGCCAGTAGAAATCCGGGAAGAAGGGCCGGGGAGCTGTTTTTT. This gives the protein CASRNPGRRAGELFF.

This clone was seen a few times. The CDR3 region has the DNA TGTGCCAGCAGTTTACAGGGCCCTGGGTCCAACTATGGCTACACCTTC. It encodes CASSLQGPGSNYGYTF. This chain links TRBV28 with TRBJ1-2, with D maybe TRBD1 (5 bases). Trimming took 2 bases from V and 2 from J, leaving 15 bases between them. The CDR3 is 16 amino acids. Germline V lookup: CDR1 MDHEN, CDR2 SYDVKM.

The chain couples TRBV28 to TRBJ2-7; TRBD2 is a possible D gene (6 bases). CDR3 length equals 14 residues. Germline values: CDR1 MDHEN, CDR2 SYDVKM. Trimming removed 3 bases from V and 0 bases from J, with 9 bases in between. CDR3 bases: TGTGCCAGCAGTTTCGGCGGGATCTCCTACGAGCAGTACTTC. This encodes CASSFGGISYEQYF.

The CDR3 nucleotides read TGCGCCAGCAGTCGCCCTCGGGAGGGCTACAATTCACCCCTCCACTTT. Its translation is CASSRPREGYNSPLHF. The chain couples TRBV23-1 to TRBJ1-6; no definite D call. TRBV23-1 is flagged as an ORF with uncertain function. V lost 4 bases, J lost 7 bases, and 17 bases lay in between. The CDR3 has 16 residues.

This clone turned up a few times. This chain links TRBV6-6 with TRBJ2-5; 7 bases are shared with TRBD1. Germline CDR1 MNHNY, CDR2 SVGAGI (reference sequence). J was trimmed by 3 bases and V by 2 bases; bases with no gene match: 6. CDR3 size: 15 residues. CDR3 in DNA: TGTGCCAGCAGTTACCCCGGGACAGCCAAAGAGACCCAGTACTTC. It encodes CASSYPGTAKETQYF.

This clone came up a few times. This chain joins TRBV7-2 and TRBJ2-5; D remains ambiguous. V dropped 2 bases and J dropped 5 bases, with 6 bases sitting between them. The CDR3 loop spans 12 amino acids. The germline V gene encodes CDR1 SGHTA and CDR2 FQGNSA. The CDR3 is CASSLLSETQYF. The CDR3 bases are TGTGCCAGCAGCTTATTATCGGAGACCCAGTACTTC.

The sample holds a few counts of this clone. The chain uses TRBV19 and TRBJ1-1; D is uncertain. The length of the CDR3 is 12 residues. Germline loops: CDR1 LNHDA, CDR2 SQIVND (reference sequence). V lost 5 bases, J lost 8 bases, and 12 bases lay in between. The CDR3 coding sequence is TGTGCCAGTAGTCCCCTCGTCCCGGAAGCTTTCTTT. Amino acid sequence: CASSPLVPEAFF.

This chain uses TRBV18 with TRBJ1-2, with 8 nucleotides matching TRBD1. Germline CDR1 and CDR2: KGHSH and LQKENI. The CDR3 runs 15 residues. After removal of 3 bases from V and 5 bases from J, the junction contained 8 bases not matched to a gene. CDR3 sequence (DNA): TGTGCCAGCTCACCGGCCCAGGGGGCGGAGTATGGCTACACCTTC. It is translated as CASSPAQGAEYGYTF.

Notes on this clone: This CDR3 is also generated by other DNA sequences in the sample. For the CDR3, the DNA is TGTGCCAGCAGCGTCGGGCAGGGTGGTGAAAAACTGTTTTTT. Translation gives CASSVGQGGEKLFF. This rearrangement joins TRBV9 to TRBJ1-4; TRBD1 is a possible D gene (5 bases). V was clipped by 2 bases and J by 7 bases, with 12 bases between them. The CDR3 has 14 amino acids. Per the germline V gene, CDR1 is SGDLS and CDR2 is YYNGEE.

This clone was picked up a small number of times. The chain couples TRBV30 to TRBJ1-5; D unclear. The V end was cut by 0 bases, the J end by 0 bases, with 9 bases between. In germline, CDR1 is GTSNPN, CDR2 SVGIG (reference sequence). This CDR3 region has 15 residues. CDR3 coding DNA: TGTGCCTGGAGTGTTGGGCTGAATAGCAATCAGCCCCAGCATTTT. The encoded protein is CAWSVGLNSNQPQHF.

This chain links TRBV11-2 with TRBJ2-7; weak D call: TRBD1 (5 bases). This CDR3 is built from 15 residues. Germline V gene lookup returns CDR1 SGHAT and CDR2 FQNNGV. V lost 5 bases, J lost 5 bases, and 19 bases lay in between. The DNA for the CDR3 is TGTGCCAGCAGCCCGGGTGGCAGGGCGGTCCACGAGCAGTACTTC. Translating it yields CASSPGGRAVHEQYF.

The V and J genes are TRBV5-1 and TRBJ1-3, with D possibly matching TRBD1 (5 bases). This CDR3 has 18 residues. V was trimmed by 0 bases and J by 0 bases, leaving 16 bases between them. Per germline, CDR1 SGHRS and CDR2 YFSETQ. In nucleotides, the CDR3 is TGCGCCAGCAGCTTGGCCGTGGGGGGGACCCTCTCTGGAAACACCATATATTTT. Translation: CASSLAVGGTLSGNTIYF.

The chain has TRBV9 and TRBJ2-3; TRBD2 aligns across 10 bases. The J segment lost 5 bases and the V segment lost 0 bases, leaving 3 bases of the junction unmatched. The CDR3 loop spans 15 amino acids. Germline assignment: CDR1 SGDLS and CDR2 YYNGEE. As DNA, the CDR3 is TGTGCCAGCAGCGTAGCGTCTAGCGGGGGAGATACGCAGTATTTT. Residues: CASSVASSGGDTQYF.

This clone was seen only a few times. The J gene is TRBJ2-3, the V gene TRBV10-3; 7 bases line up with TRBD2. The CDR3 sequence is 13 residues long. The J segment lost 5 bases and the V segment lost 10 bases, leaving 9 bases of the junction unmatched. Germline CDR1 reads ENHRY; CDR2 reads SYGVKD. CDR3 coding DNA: TGTGCCAGCGACCGCACGGGGGGAGATACGCAGTATTTT. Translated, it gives CASDRTGGDTQYF.